These 3 T cell receptor beta chains were all obtained from the same sample, sequenced in a study of blood T cell repertoires in COVID-19 (TCRdb year 2020). The library came from the immunoSEQ multiplex PCR assay. Held by TCRdb, this immuneACCESS table contains in-frame sequences only and omits some clones. Under half of the omission traces to an unresolved V gene where checked; the cause of the rest is unknown. This sample has more than 200,000 clones in its table, and 88% of those were observed once. In total, the top ten clones hold under 2% of the sample. The sample consisted of peripheral blood. Receptor source: a man aged 65-85 years with acute or convalescent COVID-19.

J is TRBJ2-7 and V is TRBV15; 9 bases line up with TRBD2. V dropped 1 base and J dropped 0; count of bases not matched to a gene: 1. CDR3 length: 15 amino acids. CDR1 is LNHNV, CDR2 YYDKDF, per germline (reference sequence). DNA of the CDR3: TGTGCCACCAGCAGAGTACTAGCGGGCTCCTACGAGCAGTACTTC. This gives the protein CATSRVLAGSYEQYF. Filled out from reference TRBV15 and TRBJ2-7, the complete variable domain reads DAMVIQNPRYQVTQFGKPVTLSCSQTLNHNVMYWYQQKSSQAPKLLFHYYDKDFNNEADTPDNFQSRRPNTSFCFLDIRSPGLGDTAMYLCATSRVLAGSYEQYFGPGTRLTVT.

The gene calls are TRBV5-1 and TRBJ2-6; D remains ambiguous. Per the germline V gene, CDR1 is SGHRS and CDR2 is YFSETQ. The CDR3 spans 16 residues. The V end was cut by 0 bases, the J end by 0 bases, with 7 bases between. In DNA form, the CDR3 reads TGCGCCAGCAGCTTGGGCACCAGCTCTGGGGCCAACGTCCTGACTTTC. Translating it yields CASSLGTSSGANVLTF.

The rearrangement links TRBV29-1 to TRBJ2-2; 7 nucleotides match TRBD1. Germline V gives CDR1 SQVTM, CDR2 ANQGSEA. CDR3 size: 13 residues. The junction had 4 bases not matched to a gene; V was cut back by 6 bases and J by 3 bases. Here the CDR3 reads CSVKTGHTGELFF. The DNA of the CDR3 is TGCAGCGTAAAGACAGGGCACACCGGGGAGCTGTTTTTT.